The TCR beta chain under discussion was sequenced for a study of regulatory T cells in long-lasting Graves disease. The wider study: Graves' patients, diagnosed recently, had received antithyroid drugs under 3 months.

This clonotype occurred many times. Building of the TCR beta libraries involved iRepertoire HTBI primers and Arm-PCR of CDR3 regions. In TCRdb, the multiplex PCR reads were re-called with MiXCR into one record per CDR3 protein. The table has roughly 250,000 distinct CDR3 sequences, 15% to 20% seen once. Germline lookup yields CDR1 SEHNR and CDR2 FQNEAQ (reference sequence). The V end lost 4 bases, the J end lost 2 bases, and 9 bases lay between the germline ends. The CDR3 sequence is 13 residues long. Documented time point: newly diagnosed GD, antithyroid drugs for less than 3 months. TCR sequences were obtained from RNA taken from PBMCs. These data were also reused for a study on T cells in Graves' hyperthyroidism and ophthalmopathy. That publication notes: Most thyroid-expanded clonotypes above 0.001 were also found in blood.

The sequence was obtained from a woman between 25 and 40 years old with Graves disease. The V gene is TRBV7-9, the J gene TRBJ2-7, with D possibly TRBD1 on 6 matching bases. The sequenced sample was peripheral blood mononuclear cells (PBMCs), obtained at new diagnosis, from a patient treated with antithyroid drugs. The CDR3 loop reads CASSSRDTYEQYF. DNA of the CDR3: TGTGCCAGCAGCTCCCGGGACACCTACGAGCAGTACTTC.